The 2 T cell receptor beta chains presented below share a single source sample, sequenced in a study of T cells in narcolepsy. TCRdb keeps only in-frame clones here, not all; method: immunoSEQ multiplex PCR. The sample records around 32,000 clones, roughly three quarters being singletons. The sequenced material came from CD45RA- memory CD4+ T cells from PBMCs. These receptors originate from a human donor with narcolepsy.

The chain uses TRBV19 and TRBJ1-2, with a possible D match to TRBD1 (6 bases). This CDR3 comprises 11 residues. The germline gives CDR1 LNHDA, CDR2 SQIVND (reference sequence). V was cut by 9 bases and J by 8 bases, with 13 bases left in between. Here the CDR3 reads CASLGGWGYTF. The CDR3 nucleotides are TGTGCCAGCTTGGGGGGCTGGGGCTACACCTTC.

As regards this clone: The junction departs from the called germline gene at one end, perhaps through a read error. The chain has TRBV7-7 and TRBJ1-1; D is uncertain. Germline loops: CDR1 SSHAT, CDR2 FNYEAQ (reference sequence). There are 13 residues in the CDR3. This chain's CDR3 is CASSASMNTEAFF. CDR3 nucleotide sequence: TGTGCTAGCAGCGCATCGATGAACACTGAAGCTTTCTTT.